This T cell receptor beta chain came from a study of shared clonotypes between healthy human individuals. PBMC DNA, left unsorted, was sequenced on ten immunoSEQ deep assay plates. The protocol was immunoSEQ multiplex PCR, while the TCRdb copy is restricted to in-frame clones and leaves out a portion. Of roughly 490,000 clones in the sample, 65% to 80% were seen once. This CDR3 region has 13 residues. V lost 11 bases, J lost 7 bases, and 10 bases stayed unmatched. CDR1 and CDR2 from the germline V gene are LNHDA and SQIVND (reference sequence). This chain uses TRBV19 with TRBJ2-4, with 8 positions matching TRBD1. This TCR was recovered from a woman in her thirties or forties in good health. Some clones in this sample may be carry-over from other donors' samples. Sample: PBMCs. For the CDR3, the DNA is TGTGCCTCAGGGGGCTATGTTGGGAACATTCAGTACTTC. Amino acids: CASGGYVGNIQYF.